This is a list of T cell receptor beta chains from one sample in a study of post-analysis software for immune sequencing data. TCRdb itself ran the PCR reads through MiXCR, one entry per CDR3 protein. Here the sample spans roughly 870,000 distinct CDR3 sequences, approximately 50% being singletons. The source material was blood. These TCRs come from a girl aged 10 to 17 with multiple sclerosis. The CDR3 runs from the conserved cysteine through the conserved F or W. The order of the fields is J gene, V gene, D gene, clone size, CDR3 protein, CDR3 DNA. D genes are given only for firm matches. Clone size appears in some rows only: once, few, many, or a class for an expanded clone.

TRBJ1-1,TRBV10-3,-,few,CAISAGGRVSLEAFF,TGTGCCATCTCAGCGGGGGGGCGCGTTTCCCTTGAAGCTTTCTTT
TRBJ2-5,TRBV28,-,-,CASSPWGAQETQYF,TGTGCCAGCAGTCCCTGGGGGGCTCAAGAGACCCAGTACTTC
TRBJ1-1,TRBV7-9,-,-,CASRPGPGHPMNAEAFF,TGTGCCAGCAGGCCCGGACCGGGACACCCTATGAACGCTGAAGCTTTCTTT
TRBJ2-6,TRBV6-5,-,-,CASRPPGANVLTF,TGTGCCAGCCGACCTCCGGGGGCCAACGTCCTGACTTTC
TRBJ2-1,TRBV18,TRBD2,once,CASSPRLAGEYNEQFF,TGTGCCAGCTCACCTCGGCTAGCGGGAGAGTACAATGAGCAGTTCTTC
TRBJ2-5,TRBV15,-,once,CATSRVGTSETRYF,TGTGCCACCAGCAGAGTGGGAACCTCCGAGACCCGGTACTTC
TRBJ2-2,TRBV5-6,-,few,CASSRGQNTGELFF,TGTGCCAGCAGTAGAGGACAGAACACCGGGGAGCTGTTTTTT
TRBJ2-3,TRBV29-1,-,-,CSVGLRARADTQYF,TGCAGCGTTGGACTCCGAGCGAGGGCAGATACGCAGTATTTT
TRBJ1-3,TRBV7-9,-,-,CASSLRSGTPGNTIYF,TGTGCCAGCAGCTTACGGTCAGGGACACCTGGAAACACCATATATTTT
TRBJ2-5,TRBV5-3,-,-,CARSLEETQYF,TGTGCCAGAAGCTTGGAAGAGACCCAGTACTTC
TRBJ2-3,TRBV7-6,-,few,CASSPLREEITDTQYF,TGTGCCAGCAGCCCGCTTAGGGAGGAGATCACAGATACGCAGTATTTT
TRBJ1-5,TRBV6-1,TRBD1,few,CASSRQGYQPQHF,TGTGCCAGCAGCCGACAGGGTTATCAGCCCCAGCATTTT
TRBJ1-1,TRBV7-9,-,-,CASSPRREVEAFF,TGTGCCAGCAGCCCTAGGCGGGAGGTTGAAGCTTTCTTT
TRBJ2-1,TRBV15,-,-,CATSLNGNNEQFF,TGTGCCACCAGCCTTAACGGTAACAATGAGCAGTTCTTC
TRBJ2-1,TRBV7-2,-,-,CASSLEEDNEQFF,TGTGCCAGCAGCTTAGAAGAGGACAATGAGCAGTTCTTC
TRBJ1-2,TRBV4-1,-,-,CASSQLVGGGYTF,TGCGCCAGCAGCCAACTCGTCGGAGGAGGCTACACCTTC
TRBJ2-5,TRBV12-5,-,-,CASQKQVQETQYF,TGTGCTAGCCAAAAACAGGTCCAAGAGACCCAGTACTTC
TRBJ2-7,TRBV7-9,-,once,CASSPALGEYEQYF,TGTGCCAGCAGCCCCGCCCTCGGGGAATACGAGCAGTACTTC
TRBJ2-7,TRBV6-6,TRBD1,few,CASRPDRESPLHEQYF,TGTGCCAGCAGACCCGACAGGGAGTCTCCTCTACACGAGCAGTACTTC
TRBJ2-5,TRBV5-5,TRBD1,-,CASRSGGFNGETQYF,TGTGCCAGCAGATCAGGGGGTTTCAACGGAGAGACCCAGTACTTC
TRBJ1-6,TRBV12-3/TRBV12-4,-,-,CASSLGKGSPLHF,TGTGCCAGCAGTTTAGGCAAGGGGTCACCCCTCCACTTT
TRBJ1-1,TRBV25-1,-,-,CASSPPRKNTEAFF,TGTGCCAGCAGTCCGCCGAGGAAAAACACTGAAGCTTTCTTT
TRBJ2-7,TRBV7-3,-,-,CASSLNPGFYEQYF,TGTGCCAGCAGCCTAAATCCAGGGTTCTACGAGCAGTACTTC
TRBJ1-4,TRBV29-1,-,-,CSGDFNEKLFF,TGCAGCGGGGATTTTAATGAAAAACTGTTTTTT
TRBJ1-2,TRBV9,TRBD1,-,CASSAGGTGSNYGYTF,TGTGCCAGCAGCGCTGGGGGGACAGGGTCTAACTATGGCTACACCTTC
TRBJ2-1,TRBV5-1,TRBD2,-,CASSKQRGAYEQFF,TGCGCCAGCAGCAAGCAGCGGGGGGCTTATGAGCAGTTCTTC